This T cell receptor beta chain was recovered during a study of human T cells and chemical hapten exposure. One entry per CDR3 protein results from TCRdb running MiXCR on the RACE reads. The repertoire has some 98,000 distinct CDR3 sequences, less than 14% of them found once; the top ten carry approximately 3.3%. The germline V gene encodes CDR1 SGHAT and CDR2 FQNNGV. The CDR3 contains 14 residues. Trimming removed 1 base from V and 1 base from J, with 6 bases in between. The time point: pre-sensitization, week 0. Indicated treatment: therapeutic diphenylcyclopropenone sensitization with weekly scalp DPC.

Specimen: whole blood, collected in connection with sensitization to the hapten diphenylcyclopropenone (DPC). The chain links TRBV11-2 to TRBJ2-3, with D possibly TRBD1 on 5 matching bases. The TCR comes from a woman aged 55-69 years with alopecia areata. Some clones in this sample may be carry-over from other donors' samples. The CDR3, as DNA: TGTGCCAGCAGCTTAGTACAGGGCACAGATACGCAGTATTTT. This translates into CASSLVQGTDTQYF.